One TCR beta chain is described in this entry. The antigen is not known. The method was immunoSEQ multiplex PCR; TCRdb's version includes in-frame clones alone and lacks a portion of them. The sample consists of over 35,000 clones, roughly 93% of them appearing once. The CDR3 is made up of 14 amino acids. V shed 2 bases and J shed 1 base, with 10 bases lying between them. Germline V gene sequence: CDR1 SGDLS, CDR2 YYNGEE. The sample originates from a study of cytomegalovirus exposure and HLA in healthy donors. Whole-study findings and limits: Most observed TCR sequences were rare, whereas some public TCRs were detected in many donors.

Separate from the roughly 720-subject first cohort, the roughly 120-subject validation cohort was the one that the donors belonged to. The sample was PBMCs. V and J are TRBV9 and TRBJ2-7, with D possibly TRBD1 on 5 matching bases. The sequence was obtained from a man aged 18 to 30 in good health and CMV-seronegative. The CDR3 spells CASSVSQGSYEQYF. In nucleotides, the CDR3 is TGTGCCAGCAGCGTTTCCCAGGGATCCTACGAGCAGTACTTC.